The 10 T cell receptor beta chains listed next were all sequenced from one sample in a study of T cell repertoires in cytomegalovirus infection. In TCRdb, the reads were re-called with MiXCR into one record per CDR3 protein. The sample records about 98,000 distinct CDR3 sequences, 15% to 20% being singletons. The specimen sequenced was PBMCs. Receptors were obtained from a human donor in good health (CMV status not recorded). Some clones in this sample may be carry-over from other donors' samples.

The rearrangement joins TRBV20-1 to TRBJ1-1, with D maybe TRBD1 (5 bases). V dropped 1 base and J dropped 2 bases, with 11 bases sitting between them. The germline V gene has CDR1 DFQATT and CDR2 SNEGSKA (reference sequence). The CDR3 spans 14 residues. DNA of the CDR3: TGCAGTGCTAGAGGAGGGGCGACAAACACTGAAGCTTTCTTT. Translated: CSARGGATNTEAFF.

This clonotype came up many times. The chain joins TRBV12-3 or TRBV12-4 to TRBJ1-2, with unresolved D. CDR3 length equals 13 residues. Trimming pared 3 bases from V and 6 bases from J, leaving 11 bases between. CDR3 nucleotide sequence: TGTGCCAGCAGTTTTACCGGGAGAAATGGCTACACCTTC. Translating gives CASSFTGRNGYTF.

The table lists this clonotype with a few counts. CDR3 DNA sequence: TGTGCCATCAGTCCGGGACTAGCGGGGTCCTCTGGGGCCAACGTCCTGACTTTC. Amino acids: CAISPGLAGSSGANVLTF. This chain uses TRBV10-3 with TRBJ2-6, with TRBD2 matching 13 bases. This CDR3 comprises 18 residues. Germline assignment: CDR1 ENHRY and CDR2 SYGVKD. The junction had 4 bases not matched to a gene; V was cut back by 5 bases and J by 0 bases.

This clonotype was detected ten times or more. J is TRBJ1-2 and V is TRBV7-8; perhaps TRBD1 as D (6 bases). The CDR3 totals 12 residues. From germline, CDR1 is SGHVS and CDR2 FQNEAQ. Trimming shortened V by 5 bases and J by 10 bases, and 14 bases separated the two germline ends. The CDR3 protein is CASSTSRGSYTF. The CDR3 nucleotides are TGTGCCAGCAGCACATCCAGGGGATCCTACACCTTC.

This clonotype was seen at least ten times. The rearrangement links TRBV20-1 to TRBJ2-5; D is uncertain. From germline, CDR1 is DFQATT and CDR2 SNEGSKA (reference sequence). The CDR3 runs to 15 residues. V was cut by 0 bases and J by 1 base, with 12 bases left in between. The CDR3 DNA follows: TGCAGTGCTAGAGAGGCGCTCGGCGCCCAAGAGACCCAGTACTTC. Encoded protein: CSAREALGAQETQYF.

The rearrangement uses TRBV25-1 and TRBJ2-7, with TRBD1 matching 9 bases. Germline lookup yields CDR1 MGHDK and CDR2 SYGVNS. J lost 5 bases, V lost 3 bases, and 8 bases had no gene match. The CDR3 is 15 amino acids. The CDR3 reads CASSDRDRATHEQYF. CDR3 nucleotides: TGTGCCAGCAGTGACCGGGACAGGGCGACCCACGAGCAGTACTTC.

In the case of this clonotype: At one end, the junction sequence differs from germline, possibly due to a read error. The chain couples TRBV18 to TRBJ1-6, with TRBD1 as a possible D gene (5 bases). The CDR3 has 15 residues. Germline V CDR1 and CDR2: KGHSH, LQKENI. DNA of the CDR3: TGTGCCAGCTCACCACAGTCCAGGGAGAATTCACCCCACCACTTT. It encodes CASSPQSRENSPHHF. Full variable domain (outside the CDR3, taken from reference TRBV18 and TRBJ1-6): NAGVMQNPRHLVRRRGQEARLRCSPMKGHSHVYWYRQLPEEGLKFMVYLQKENIIDESGMPKERFSAEFPKEGPSILRIQQVVRGDSAAYFCASSPQSRENSPHHFGNGTRLTVT.

This clonotype occurred a few times. CDR3 sequence (DNA): TGCAGTGCTAGCGACGTTGGGCGGAGGTTTTCCTACGAGCAGTACTTC. Residues: CSASDVGRRFSYEQYF. The chain employs TRBV20-1 and TRBJ2-7; TRBD2 might be the D (5 bases). Trimming removed 3 bases at V and 1 base at J, with 19 bases between. The CDR3 sequence is 16 residues long. The germline gives CDR1 DFQATT, CDR2 SNEGSKA (reference sequence).

The table lists this clonotype with many counts. This chain joins TRBV7-8 and TRBJ2-5; weak D call: TRBD1 (5 bases). The CDR3 extends over 16 amino acids. The germline V gene has CDR1 SGHVS and CDR2 FQNEAQ. The V gene lost 5 bases and the J gene lost 5 bases, with 21 bases spanning the gap. The CDR3 is CASSPDRRPLGETQYF. As DNA, the CDR3 is TGTGCCAGCAGCCCAGACAGACGACCTCTTGGGGAGACCCAGTACTTC.

This clonotype was seen ten or more times. The CDR3 coding sequence is TGTGCCAGCGGCCGCGGGCGTCAGAATGAGCAGTTCTTC. Amino acid sequence: CASGRGRQNEQFF. This chain links TRBV7-2 with TRBJ2-1, with D possibly matching TRBD2 (5 bases). There are 13 residues in the CDR3. Germline CDR1 SGHTA, CDR2 FQGNSA. The V end lost 8 bases, the J end lost 7 bases, and 15 bases lay between the germline ends.